What follows describes a single T cell receptor beta chain. Its matching antigen is unknown. TCRdb's table, derived via immunoSEQ multiplex PCR, lists solely in-frame clones and lacks some. Counted here are more than 550,000 clones, about 91% occurring once; the ten biggest clones make up roughly 24%. This sample was included in a study of shared clonotypes between healthy human individuals. Points from the study as a whole: Generally, naive subsets came out with larger estimated richness than memory subsets. It was the few donors that limited the genetic and exposure-history diversity represented. Rarefaction showed sorted-subset sequencing was incomplete despite large depth.

CD45RO-negative, CCR7-positively selected cells formed the naive CD8 fraction, excluding terminally differentiated effector memory CD45RA+ cells. The ends lost 5 bases at V and 3 bases at J; junction bases unmatched: 10. Looked up from germline, CDR1 is SGHAT and CDR2 is FQNNGV. The CDR3 is made up of 15 amino acids. The specimen sequenced was naive CD8+ T cells sorted from blood. This rearrangement joins TRBV11-2 to TRBJ2-7; TRBD1 matches at 7 bases. This receptor was obtained from a man aged 25 to 40 in good health. CDR3 residues: CASSLETGFGYEQYF. The CDR3 bases are TGTGCCAGCAGCCTCGAGACAGGGTTTGGCTACGAGCAGTACTTC.